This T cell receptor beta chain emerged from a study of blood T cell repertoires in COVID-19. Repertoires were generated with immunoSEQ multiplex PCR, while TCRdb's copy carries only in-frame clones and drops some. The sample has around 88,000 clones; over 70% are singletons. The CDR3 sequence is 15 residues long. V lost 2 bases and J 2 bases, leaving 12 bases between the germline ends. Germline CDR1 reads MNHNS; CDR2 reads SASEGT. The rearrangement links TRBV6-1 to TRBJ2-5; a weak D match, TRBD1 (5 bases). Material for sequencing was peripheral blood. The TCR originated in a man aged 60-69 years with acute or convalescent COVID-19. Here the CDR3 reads CASSESLYRQETQYF. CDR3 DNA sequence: TGTGCCAGCAGTGAATCTCTATACAGGCAAGAGACCCAGTACTTC.